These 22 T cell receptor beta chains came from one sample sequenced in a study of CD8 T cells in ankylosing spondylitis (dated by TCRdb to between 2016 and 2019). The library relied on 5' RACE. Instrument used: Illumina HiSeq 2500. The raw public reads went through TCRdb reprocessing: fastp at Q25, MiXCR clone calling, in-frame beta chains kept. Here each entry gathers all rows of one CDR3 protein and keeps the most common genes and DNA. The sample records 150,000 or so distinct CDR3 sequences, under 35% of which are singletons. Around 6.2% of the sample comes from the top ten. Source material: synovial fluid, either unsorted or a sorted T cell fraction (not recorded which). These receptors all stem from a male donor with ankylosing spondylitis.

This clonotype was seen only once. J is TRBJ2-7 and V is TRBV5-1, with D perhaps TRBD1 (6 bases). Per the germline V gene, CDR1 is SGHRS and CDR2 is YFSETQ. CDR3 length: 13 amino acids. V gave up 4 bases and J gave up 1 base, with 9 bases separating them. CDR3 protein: CASSRTVSYEQYF. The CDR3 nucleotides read TGCGCCAGCAGCCGGACAGTATCCTACGAGCAGTACTTC.

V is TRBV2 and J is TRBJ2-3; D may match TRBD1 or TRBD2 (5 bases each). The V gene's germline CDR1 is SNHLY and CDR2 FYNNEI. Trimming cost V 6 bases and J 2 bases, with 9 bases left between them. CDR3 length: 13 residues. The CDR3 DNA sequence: TGTGCCAGCAGGGTGGGACCCACAGATACGCAGTATTTT. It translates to CASRVGPTDTQYF.

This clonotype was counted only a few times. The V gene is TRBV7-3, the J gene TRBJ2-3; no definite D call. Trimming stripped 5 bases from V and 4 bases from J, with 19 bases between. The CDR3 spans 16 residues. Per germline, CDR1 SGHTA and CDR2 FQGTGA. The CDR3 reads CASSPTPGVVPDTQYF. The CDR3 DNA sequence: TGTGCCAGCAGCCCGACCCCGGGCGTCGTCCCAGATACGCAGTATTTT.

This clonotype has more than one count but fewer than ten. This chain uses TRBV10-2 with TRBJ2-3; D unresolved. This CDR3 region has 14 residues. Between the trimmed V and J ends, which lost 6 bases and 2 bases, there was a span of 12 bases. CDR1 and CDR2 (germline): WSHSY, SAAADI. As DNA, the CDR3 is TGCGCCAGCAGCGACGTCCAAACCACAGATACGCAGTATTTT. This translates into CASSDVQTTDTQYF.

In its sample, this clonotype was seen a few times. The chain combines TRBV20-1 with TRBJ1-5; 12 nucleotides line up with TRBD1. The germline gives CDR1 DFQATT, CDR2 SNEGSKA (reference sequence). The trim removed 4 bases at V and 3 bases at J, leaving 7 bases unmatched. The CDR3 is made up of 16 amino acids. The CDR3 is CSAKTPGQGANQPQHF. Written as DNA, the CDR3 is TGCAGTGCTAAGACTCCGGGACAGGGGGCCAATCAGCCCCAGCATTTT.

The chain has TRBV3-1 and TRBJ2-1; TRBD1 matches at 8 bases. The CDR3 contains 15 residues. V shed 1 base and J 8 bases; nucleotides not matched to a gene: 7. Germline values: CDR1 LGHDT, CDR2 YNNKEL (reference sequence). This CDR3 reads CASSQGQGAGYEQFF. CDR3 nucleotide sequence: TGTGCCAGCAGCCAAGGTCAGGGGGCTGGCTATGAGCAGTTCTTC.

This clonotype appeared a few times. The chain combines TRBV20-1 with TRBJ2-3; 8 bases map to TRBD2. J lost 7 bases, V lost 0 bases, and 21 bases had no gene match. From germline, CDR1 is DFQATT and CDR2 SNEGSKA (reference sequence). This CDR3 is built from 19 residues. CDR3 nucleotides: TGCAGTGCTAGAGATGCCCAGCGGGGGCCCAGGGGAGGACCAAATACGCAGTATTTT. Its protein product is CSARDAQRGPRGGPNTQYF.

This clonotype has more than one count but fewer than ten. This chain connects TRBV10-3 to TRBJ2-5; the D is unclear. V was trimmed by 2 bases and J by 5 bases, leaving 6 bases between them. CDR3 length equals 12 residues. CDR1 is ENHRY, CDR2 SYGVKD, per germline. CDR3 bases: TGTGCCATCAGTGAGAGGGATGAGACCCAGTACTTC. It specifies CAISERDETQYF.

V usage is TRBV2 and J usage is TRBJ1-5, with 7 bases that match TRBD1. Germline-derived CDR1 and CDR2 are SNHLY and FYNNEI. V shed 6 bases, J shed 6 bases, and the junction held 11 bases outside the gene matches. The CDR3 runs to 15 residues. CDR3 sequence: CASSHRGAWGQPQHF. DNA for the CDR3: TGTGCCAGCAGCCACAGGGGAGCTTGGGGTCAGCCCCAGCATTTT.

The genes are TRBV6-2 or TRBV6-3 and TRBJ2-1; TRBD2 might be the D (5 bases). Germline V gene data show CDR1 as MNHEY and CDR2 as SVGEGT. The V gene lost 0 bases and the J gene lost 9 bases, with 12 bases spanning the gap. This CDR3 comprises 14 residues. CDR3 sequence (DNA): TGTGCCAGCAGTTACTCGAGGGTGGAGGCTGAGCAGTTCTTC. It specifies CASSYSRVEAEQFF.

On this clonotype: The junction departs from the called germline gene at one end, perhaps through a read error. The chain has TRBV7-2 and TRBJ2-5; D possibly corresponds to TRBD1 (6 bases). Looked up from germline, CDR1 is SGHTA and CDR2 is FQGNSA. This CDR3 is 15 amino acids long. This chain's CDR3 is CASTRQDTVGETQYF. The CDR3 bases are TGTGCAAGCACACGACAGGATACTGTAGGGGAGACCCAGTACTTC.

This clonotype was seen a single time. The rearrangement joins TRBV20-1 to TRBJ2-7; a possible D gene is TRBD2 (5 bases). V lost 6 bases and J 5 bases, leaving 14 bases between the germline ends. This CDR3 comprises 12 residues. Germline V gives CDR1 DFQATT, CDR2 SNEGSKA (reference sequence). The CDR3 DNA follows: TGCAGTGCCTCTACTAGAGGCGACGAGCAGTACTTC. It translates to CSASTRGDEQYF.

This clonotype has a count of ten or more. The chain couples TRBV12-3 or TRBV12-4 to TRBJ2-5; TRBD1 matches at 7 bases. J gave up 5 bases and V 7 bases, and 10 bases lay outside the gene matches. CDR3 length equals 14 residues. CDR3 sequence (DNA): TGTGCCAGCACCACACAGGGGCGCCAGGAGACCCAGTACTTC. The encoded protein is CASTTQGRQETQYF.

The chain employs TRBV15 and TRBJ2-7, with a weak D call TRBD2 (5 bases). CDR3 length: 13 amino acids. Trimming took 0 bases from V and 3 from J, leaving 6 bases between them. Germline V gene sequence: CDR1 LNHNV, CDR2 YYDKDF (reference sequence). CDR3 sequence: CATSRDAGYEQYF. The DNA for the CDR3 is TGTGCCACCAGCAGAGATGCGGGCTACGAGCAGTACTTC.

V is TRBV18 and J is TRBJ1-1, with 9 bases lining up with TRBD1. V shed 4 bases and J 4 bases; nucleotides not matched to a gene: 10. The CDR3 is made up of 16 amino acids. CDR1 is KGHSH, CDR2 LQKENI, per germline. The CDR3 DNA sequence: TGTGCCAGCTCACTGGACAGGGGCGGGTATAGCACTGAAGCTTTCTTT. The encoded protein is CASSLDRGGYSTEAFF.

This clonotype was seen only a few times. CDR3 region: CASRTGAGAKNIQYF. DNA of the CDR3: TGTGCCAGCAGGACAGGGGCAGGAGCCAAAAACATTCAGTACTTC. V is TRBV7-2 and J is TRBJ2-4; 8 bases are a match to TRBD1. V lost 6 bases to trimming and J lost 0 bases; unmatched junction nucleotides: 4. CDR1 and CDR2 (germline): SGHTA, FQGNSA. This CDR3 region has 15 residues.

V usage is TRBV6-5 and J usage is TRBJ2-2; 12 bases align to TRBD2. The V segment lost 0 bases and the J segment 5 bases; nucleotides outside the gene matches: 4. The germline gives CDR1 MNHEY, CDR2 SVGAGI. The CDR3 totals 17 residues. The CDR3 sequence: CASSYSITSGRTGELFF. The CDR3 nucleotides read TGTGCCAGCAGTTACTCGATAACTAGCGGGAGGACCGGGGAGCTGTTTTTT.

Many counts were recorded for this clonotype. CDR3 sequence reads: CASSVGLAGSSYNEQFF. CDR3 sequence (DNA): TGTGCCAGCAGCGTAGGTTTGGCGGGGAGCTCCTACAATGAGCAGTTCTTC. This chain uses TRBV9 with TRBJ2-1, with TRBD2 as a possible D gene (6 bases). CDR1 is SGDLS, CDR2 YYNGEE, per germline. CDR3 size: 17 residues. With 0 bases removed from V and 0 bases from J, the gap between germline ends came to 13 bases.

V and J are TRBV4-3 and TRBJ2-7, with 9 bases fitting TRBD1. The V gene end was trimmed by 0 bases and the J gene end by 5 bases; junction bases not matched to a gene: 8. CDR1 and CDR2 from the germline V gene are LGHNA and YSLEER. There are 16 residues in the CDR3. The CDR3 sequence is CASSQDRPGQGHEQYF. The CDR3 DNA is TGCGCCAGCAGCCAAGATCGTCCGGGACAGGGCCACGAGCAGTACTTC.

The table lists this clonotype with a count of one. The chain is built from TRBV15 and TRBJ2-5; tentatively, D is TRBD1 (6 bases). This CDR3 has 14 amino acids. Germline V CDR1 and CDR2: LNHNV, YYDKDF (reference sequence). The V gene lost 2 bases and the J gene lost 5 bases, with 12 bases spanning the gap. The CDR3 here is CATSRPQGWETQYF. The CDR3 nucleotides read TGTGCCACCAGCAGACCCCAGGGGTGGGAGACCCAGTACTTC.

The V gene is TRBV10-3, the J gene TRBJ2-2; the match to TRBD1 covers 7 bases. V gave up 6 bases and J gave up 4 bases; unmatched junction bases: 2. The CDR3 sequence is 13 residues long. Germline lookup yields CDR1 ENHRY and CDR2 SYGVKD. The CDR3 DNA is TGTGCCATCAGGGCAGGGGGCACCGGGGAGCTGTTTTTT. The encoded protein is CAIRAGGTGELFF.

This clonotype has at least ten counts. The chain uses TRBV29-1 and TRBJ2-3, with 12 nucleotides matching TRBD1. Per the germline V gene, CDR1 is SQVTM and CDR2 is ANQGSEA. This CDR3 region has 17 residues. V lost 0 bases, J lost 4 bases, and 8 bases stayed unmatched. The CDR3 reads CSVEDGTGGYMADTQYF. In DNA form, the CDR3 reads TGCAGCGTTGAAGATGGGACAGGGGGCTATATGGCAGATACGCAGTATTTT.